This is a list of T cell receptor beta chains from one sample in a study of blood T cells in healthy people across ages. One entry per CDR3 protein results from TCRdb running MiXCR on the 5' RACE reads. The profile covers 1.6 million or so distinct CDR3 sequences, with roughly 30% appearing a single time and around 11% taken by the ten largest. Sequencing was done on a sample of blood. The receptors originated from a woman in her twenties or thirties in good health. CDR3s include the opening cysteine and the closing phenylalanine or tryptophan. The D gene is left open where the match is weak. Not all rows give a size; the values are once, few, many and, for expanded clones, a class.

>-|-|TRBV21-1|TRBJ2-7
CASSKAGQGWGEQYF
TGTGCCAGCAGCAAAGCGGGACAGGGATGGGGCGAGCAGTACTTC
>-|-|TRBV6-5|TRBJ2-1
CASSLRETPSYKEQFF
TGTGCCAGCAGTCTCCGGGAGACCCCCTCCTACAAGGAGCAGTTCTTC
>few|-|TRBV10-2|TRBJ2-3
CASSEPWLGLDTQYF
TGCGCCAGCAGTGAGCCTTGGCTGGGATTGGATACGCAGTATTTT
>many|-|TRBV9|TRBJ2-3
CASSVGGTGTDTQYF
TGTGCCAGCAGTGTTGGGGGAACGGGTACAGATACGCAGTATTTT
>-|-|TRBV12-3/TRBV12-4|TRBJ2-6
CASIVNSGASILTF
TGTGCCAGCATTGTGAACTCTGGGGCCAGCATCCTGACTTTC
>few|TRBD1|TRBV20-1|TRBJ2-5
CSADRGKETQYF
TGCAGTGCTGACAGGGGTAAAGAGACCCAGTACTTC
>few|TRBD1|TRBV18|TRBJ1-5
CASSPLGTGSNQPQHF
TGTGCCAGCTCACCATTAGGGACAGGGTCCAATCAGCCCCAGCATTTT
>-|-|TRBV7-3|TRBJ2-1
CASSLGSLRDNEQFF
TGTGCCAGCAGCTTAGGCAGCCTTCGGGACAATGAGCAGTTCTTC
>few|-|TRBV27|TRBJ2-7
CASKFGTSYEQYF
TGTGCCAGCAAATTTGGGACGTCTTACGAGCAGTACTTC
>many|TRBD1|TRBV4-1|TRBJ2-7
CASSPRPGGDEQYF
TGCGCCAGCTCTCCTCGGCCAGGGGGCGACGAGCAGTACTTC
>-|TRBD1|TRBV18|TRBJ2-5
CASSRDRGESTDQYF
TGTGCCAGCTCTCGGGACAGGGGGGAATCAACGGACCAGTACTTC
>few|TRBD2|TRBV10-2|TRBJ2-5
CASSESRLAGETQYF
TGCGCCAGCAGTGAGTCGCGACTAGCGGGGGAGACCCAGTACTTC
>few|-|TRBV7-2|TRBJ2-5
CASSLEVARYQETQYF
TGTGCCAGCAGCTTAGAGGTAGCGCGATACCAAGAGACCCAGTACTTC
>-|-|TRBV4-1|TRBJ1-2
CASSQDEGAGYGYTF
TGCGCCAGCAGCCAAGACGAGGGCGCAGGTTATGGCTACACCTTC
>-|-|TRBV2|TRBJ1-1
CASSRSRREAFF
TGTGCCAGCAGTAGGAGCAGGCGTGAAGCTTTCTTT
>few|TRBD1|TRBV27|TRBJ2-3
CASSNRQGAASDTQYF
TGTGCCAGCAGTAATCGACAGGGGGCGGCGTCAGATACGCAGTATTTT
>few|-|TRBV5-1|TRBJ2-5
CPGSLPTRETQYF
TGCCCCGGCAGCTTGCCGACCCGGGAGACCCAGTACTTC
>many|-|TRBV15|TRBJ2-1
CATSRDGNSYNEQFF
TGTGCCACCAGCAGAGATGGGAACAGTTACAATGAGCAGTTCTTC
>few|-|TRBV6-5|TRBJ2-7
CASSYGPNPYEQYF
TGTGCCAGCAGCTACGGACCCAATCCCTACGAGCAGTACTTC
>many|-|TRBV20-1|TRBJ2-7
CSAQQGASEQYF
TGCAGTGCGCAACAGGGAGCTAGCGAGCAGTACTTC
>few|-|TRBV5-1|TRBJ2-6
CASSLTGTSGANVLTF
TGCGCCAGCAGCTTGACAGGAACCTCTGGGGCCAACGTCCTGACTTTC
>few|TRBD2|TRBV5-1|TRBJ2-1
CASSWGGAGEDEQFF
TGCGCCAGCAGCTGGGGAGGGGCGGGAGAAGATGAGCAGTTCTTC
>many|-|TRBV29-1|TRBJ2-7
CSAFLGEDEQYF
TGCAGCGCCTTCCTAGGGGAGGACGAGCAGTACTTC